This T cell receptor (beta chain) was found in a study of identical twins. TCRdb reprocessed the 5' RACE reads via MiXCR and lists one record per CDR3 protein. There are 210,000 or so distinct CDR3 sequences in the sample; roughly 7.5% occur only once, and about 2% lies in the top ten. In this sample, this clonotype turned up a few times. The CDR3 has 20 residues. Deletions cut 4 bases from V and 4 bases from J, with 31 bases between. Germline V lookup: CDR1 LGHNA, CDR2 YNFKEQ. These data are also associated with another study on yellow fever vaccine responses in identical twins.

The receptor was isolated from a woman between 18 and 29 years old in good health. The V call is TRBV4-2, the J call TRBJ2-5; D possibly corresponds to TRBD1 (7 bases). The specimen was memory (CD45RO+) T cells sorted from blood. DNA for the CDR3: TGTGCCAGCAGCCCCTATTCTCTAGGGGGCGCGGGAATGTTGAGAGAGACCCAGTACTTC. This codes for CASSPYSLGGAGMLRETQYF.